This is a list of T cell receptor beta chains from one sample in a study of T cell responses to AZD1222 COVID-19 vaccine. Data came from immunoSEQ multiplex PCR; TCRdb stores just in-frame clones and leaves some out. The table shows 100,000 to 150,000 clones, with roughly 90% occurring only once. The sample was peripheral blood, taken on day 0 of AZD1222 vaccination. The receptors come from an adult in good health. Each CDR3 is given with its conserved first and last residue. The D gene is left open where the match is weak. Clone size is given for some rows only: seen once, a few or many times, or a class if the clone is expanded.

v_gene: TRBV30; d_gene: TRBD2; abundance: -; j_gene: TRBJ2-5; CDR3aa: CAWSRLADKETQYF; CDR3nt: TGTGCCTGGAGCCGACTAGCGGACAAAGAGACCCAGTACTTC
v_gene: TRBV18; d_gene: TRBD1; abundance: -; j_gene: TRBJ2-7; CDR3aa: CASSPLIQGAREQYF; CDR3nt: TGTGCCAGCTCACCACTGATTCAGGGGGCGAGGGAGCAGTACTTC
v_gene: TRBV4-3; d_gene: TRBD2; abundance: -; j_gene: TRBJ2-1; CDR3aa: CASSQELADEQFF; CDR3nt: TGCGCCAGCAGCCAAGAACTAGCGGATGAGCAGTTCTTC
v_gene: TRBV4-2; d_gene: -; abundance: -; j_gene: TRBJ2-1; CDR3aa: CASSQELEVNEQFF; CDR3nt: TGTGCCAGCAGCCAAGAATTAGAGGTAAATGAGCAGTTCTTC
v_gene: TRBV24-1; d_gene: TRBD2; abundance: -; j_gene: TRBJ2-1; CDR3aa: CATSPGLRRREQFF; CDR3nt: TGTGCCACCAGCCCGGGACTACGTAGGCGGGAGCAGTTCTTC
v_gene: TRBV13; d_gene: TRBD1; abundance: few; j_gene: TRBJ1-1; CDR3aa: CASSLGQTNTEAFF; CDR3nt: TGTGCCAGCAGTTTGGGACAGACGAACACTGAAGCTTTCTTT
v_gene: TRBV3-1/TRBV3-2; d_gene: -; abundance: -; j_gene: TRBJ1-1; CDR3aa: CASSQPGGGTEAFF; CDR3nt: TGTGCCAGCAGCCAACCGGGAGGTGGGACTGAAGCTTTCTTT
v_gene: TRBV5-1; d_gene: -; abundance: few; j_gene: TRBJ2-7; CDR3aa: CASSLSGARSYEQYF; CDR3nt: TGCGCCAGCAGCTTGTCGGGGGCGCGGTCCTACGAGCAGTACTTC
v_gene: TRBV6-4; d_gene: -; abundance: -; j_gene: TRBJ1-1; CDR3aa: CASSDGPNTEAFF; CDR3nt: TGTGCCAGCAGTGACGGCCCGAACACTGAAGCTTTCTTT
v_gene: TRBV7-3; d_gene: -; abundance: -; j_gene: TRBJ2-3; CDR3aa: CASSPTGTDTQYF; CDR3nt: TGTGCCAGCAGCCCCACAGGGACAGATACGCAGTATTTT
v_gene: TRBV28; d_gene: TRBD1; abundance: -; j_gene: TRBJ1-1; CDR3aa: CASSLYLTGVNTEAFF; CDR3nt: TGTGCCAGCAGTTTATACCTGACAGGGGTGAACACTGAAGCTTTCTTT
v_gene: TRBV4-3; d_gene: -; abundance: -; j_gene: TRBJ1-4; CDR3aa: CASSPEEFNEKLFF; CDR3nt: TGCGCCAGCAGCCCCGAGGAGTTTAATGAAAAACTGTTTTTT
v_gene: TRBV20-1; d_gene: TRBD2; abundance: -; j_gene: TRBJ2-7; CDR3aa: CSAGAGGLAGYYEQYF; CDR3nt: TGCAGTGCTGGTGCAGGGGGACTAGCGGGGTACTACGAGCAGTACTTC
v_gene: TRBV6-6; d_gene: -; abundance: -; j_gene: TRBJ1-1; CDR3aa: CASSYSAGSNTEAFF; CDR3nt: TGTGCCAGCAGTTACTCAGCGGGGTCAAACACTGAAGCTTTCTTT
v_gene: TRBV6-6; d_gene: -; abundance: -; j_gene: TRBJ2-1; CDR3aa: CASSYRTDEQFF; CDR3nt: TGTGCCAGCAGCTATAGAACCGATGAGCAGTTCTTC
v_gene: TRBV7-3; d_gene: TRBD2; abundance: -; j_gene: TRBJ2-1; CDR3aa: CASSLAGVPTDEQFF; CDR3nt: TGTGCCAGCAGTTTAGCGGGAGTCCCTACGGATGAGCAGTTCTTC
v_gene: TRBV2; d_gene: TRBD1; abundance: -; j_gene: TRBJ1-4; CDR3aa: CASSEGRGNEKLFF; CDR3nt: TGTGCCAGCAGTGAGGGCAGGGGGAATGAAAAACTGTTTTTT
v_gene: TRBV18; d_gene: -; abundance: once; j_gene: TRBJ1-3; CDR3aa: CASSPPIGLRSGNTIYF; CDR3nt: TGTGCCAGCTCACCACCGATAGGGCTGAGGTCTGGAAACACCATATATTTT
v_gene: TRBV28; d_gene: TRBD2; abundance: -; j_gene: TRBJ2-7; CDR3aa: CASTSGGRSEQYF; CDR3nt: TGTGCCAGCACCTCGGGGGGGAGGTCCGAGCAGTACTTC
v_gene: TRBV7-8; d_gene: -; abundance: -; j_gene: TRBJ2-1; CDR3aa: CASSPRGLSLPIPYNEQFF; CDR3nt: TGTGCCAGCAGCCCAAGGGGCCTCTCGTTGCCCATCCCTTACAATGAGCAGTTCTTC
v_gene: TRBV6-2/TRBV6-3; d_gene: -; abundance: -; j_gene: TRBJ2-1; CDR3aa: CASSYSLRLLSYNEQFF; CDR3nt: TGTGCCAGCAGTTACTCTTTGCGGCTCCTCTCCTACAATGAGCAGTTCTTC
v_gene: TRBV30; d_gene: -; abundance: -; j_gene: TRBJ2-6; CDR3aa: CAWGPSGANVLTF; CDR3nt: TGTGCCTGGGGTCCATCTGGGGCCAACGTCCTGACTTTC
v_gene: TRBV5-5; d_gene: TRBD2; abundance: -; j_gene: TRBJ2-7; CDR3aa: CASSSLAASDEQYF; CDR3nt: TGTGCCAGCAGCTCTCTAGCGGCCAGCGACGAGCAGTACTTC
v_gene: TRBV11-2; d_gene: -; abundance: -; j_gene: TRBJ2-5; CDR3aa: CASSVDGTQETQYF; CDR3nt: TGTGCCAGCAGCGTCGACGGGACTCAAGAGACCCAGTACTTC
v_gene: TRBV10-3; d_gene: -; abundance: -; j_gene: TRBJ2-3; CDR3aa: CATSLDSTDTQYF; CDR3nt: TGTGCCACCAGTCTCGATAGCACAGATACGCAGTATTTT
v_gene: TRBV10-1; d_gene: -; abundance: -; j_gene: TRBJ2-5; CDR3aa: CASSEGVRSQETQYF; CDR3nt: TGCGCCAGCAGTGAGGGGGTCAGAAGCCAAGAGACCCAGTACTTC
v_gene: TRBV7-9; d_gene: -; abundance: -; j_gene: TRBJ2-2; CDR3aa: CASSFIRQFTTLAGELFF; CDR3nt: TGTGCCAGCAGCTTCATCCGTCAATTTACCACTTTGGCCGGGGAGCTGTTTTTT
v_gene: TRBV9; d_gene: TRBD2; abundance: -; j_gene: TRBJ2-7; CDR3aa: CASSVGGTESYEQYF; CDR3nt: TGTGCCAGCAGCGTCGGGGGGACCGAGTCCTACGAGCAGTACTTC
v_gene: TRBV19; d_gene: TRBD1; abundance: -; j_gene: TRBJ2-7; CDR3aa: CASSIGWTGHYEQYF; CDR3nt: TGTGCCAGTAGTATAGGTTGGACAGGGCATTACGAGCAGTACTTC
v_gene: TRBV3-1/TRBV3-2; d_gene: -; abundance: -; j_gene: TRBJ2-7; CDR3aa: CASSQIRIPYEQYF; CDR3nt: TGTGCCAGCAGCCAAATTCGGATCCCCTACGAGCAGTACTTC
v_gene: TRBV19; d_gene: -; abundance: -; j_gene: TRBJ1-1; CDR3aa: CASSTVMNTEAFF; CDR3nt: TGTGCCAGTAGTACAGTCATGAACACTGAAGCTTTCTTT
v_gene: TRBV7-9; d_gene: TRBD1; abundance: few; j_gene: TRBJ1-2; CDR3aa: CASSLGQGALNYGYTF; CDR3nt: TGTGCCAGCAGCTTAGGACAGGGGGCCCTTAACTATGGCTACACCTTC
v_gene: TRBV11-3; d_gene: TRBD1; abundance: -; j_gene: TRBJ1-5; CDR3aa: CASSLEGTGDQPQHF; CDR3nt: TGTGCCAGCAGCTTAGAAGGGACAGGGGATCAGCCCCAGCATTTT
v_gene: TRBV28; d_gene: -; abundance: -; j_gene: TRBJ2-7; CDR3aa: CASSLAGRSYEQYF; CDR3nt: TGTGCCAGCAGTTTAGCGGGAAGGAGTTACGAGCAGTACTTC
v_gene: TRBV5-4; d_gene: -; abundance: once; j_gene: TRBJ2-7; CDR3aa: CASSIYRDYEQYF; CDR3nt: TGTGCCAGCAGCATTTACCGGGACTACGAGCAGTACTTC
v_gene: TRBV27; d_gene: TRBD1; abundance: once; j_gene: TRBJ2-7; CDR3aa: CASSFHWTGYLSYEQYF; CDR3nt: TGTGCCAGCAGTTTCCATTGGACAGGCTACCTTTCCTACGAGCAGTACTTC
v_gene: TRBV9; d_gene: -; abundance: -; j_gene: TRBJ2-7; CDR3aa: CASSVGGTGYEQYF; CDR3nt: TGTGCCAGCAGCGTAGGGGGGACGGGATACGAGCAGTACTTC
v_gene: TRBV5-6; d_gene: TRBD2; abundance: -; j_gene: TRBJ2-3; CDR3aa: CASSFRVAGGTDTQYF; CDR3nt: TGTGCCAGCAGCTTTAGGGTAGCGGGAGGCACAGATACGCAGTATTTT
v_gene: TRBV5-8; d_gene: -; abundance: -; j_gene: TRBJ1-2; CDR3aa: CASSLVGGYGYTF; CDR3nt: TGTGCCAGCAGCTTGGTTGGGGGCTATGGCTACACCTTC
v_gene: TRBV5-4; d_gene: TRBD2; abundance: -; j_gene: TRBJ2-7; CDR3aa: CASSLLSGDSYEQYF; CDR3nt: TGTGCCAGCAGCTTGCTTAGCGGGGATTCCTACGAGCAGTACTTC
v_gene: TRBV10-3; d_gene: -; abundance: -; j_gene: TRBJ2-5; CDR3aa: CAISTGAAEGETQYF; CDR3nt: TGTGCCATCAGCACGGGAGCCGCCGAGGGAGAGACCCAGTACTTC
v_gene: TRBV28; d_gene: -; abundance: -; j_gene: TRBJ1-4; CDR3aa: CASSGGGNEKLFF; CDR3nt: TGTGCCAGCAGTGGGGGAGGTAATGAAAAACTGTTTTTT
v_gene: TRBV7-3; d_gene: TRBD2; abundance: once; j_gene: TRBJ2-2; CDR3aa: CASSPGLATGELFF; CDR3nt: TGTGCCAGCAGCCCGGGACTAGCCACCGGGGAGCTGTTTTTT
v_gene: TRBV6-5; d_gene: -; abundance: -; j_gene: TRBJ1-1; CDR3aa: CASLLIRVRATEAFF; CDR3nt: TGTGCCAGCCTTCTCATCAGGGTGCGGGCCACTGAAGCTTTCTTT
v_gene: TRBV19; d_gene: -; abundance: -; j_gene: TRBJ1-1; CDR3aa: CASSIGRQNTEAFF; CDR3nt: TGTGCCAGTAGTATAGGCAGACAGAACACTGAAGCTTTCTTT
v_gene: TRBV6-1; d_gene: -; abundance: -; j_gene: TRBJ1-1; CDR3aa: CASNEGTEAFF; CDR3nt: TGTGCCAGCAATGAAGGGACTGAAGCTTTCTTT
v_gene: TRBV5-6; d_gene: -; abundance: -; j_gene: TRBJ2-1; CDR3aa: CASSLRTSGTVYNEQFF; CDR3nt: TGTGCCAGCAGCTTGAGAACCTCCGGGACGGTATACAATGAGCAGTTCTTC
v_gene: TRBV1; d_gene: -; abundance: once; j_gene: TRBJ2-3; CDR3aa: CTSSQLGAGGPFDTQYF; CDR3nt: TGCACCAGCAGCCAACTTGGGGCGGGAGGGCCCTTCGATACGCAGTATTTT
v_gene: TRBV12-3/TRBV12-4; d_gene: TRBD2; abundance: once; j_gene: TRBJ2-1; CDR3aa: CASSFVGGNEQFF; CDR3nt: TGTGCCAGCAGTTTTGTGGGGGGGAATGAGCAGTTCTTC
v_gene: TRBV7-9; d_gene: TRBD1; abundance: -; j_gene: TRBJ1-3; CDR3aa: CASSLPGTGINTIYF; CDR3nt: TGTGCCAGCAGCCTTCCCGGGACAGGGATAAACACCATATATTTT
v_gene: TRBV19; d_gene: TRBD2; abundance: -; j_gene: TRBJ2-1; CDR3aa: CASSIVPSGSYNEQFF; CDR3nt: TGTGCCAGTAGTATTGTCCCTAGCGGGAGCTACAATGAGCAGTTCTTC
v_gene: TRBV9; d_gene: -; abundance: -; j_gene: TRBJ2-6; CDR3aa: CASSVLGSSGANVLTF; CDR3nt: TGTGCCAGCAGCGTACTCGGATCCAGTGGGGCCAACGTCCTGACTTTC